A selection of T cell receptor beta chains follows, all from one sample in a study of CD4 T cells in relation to SARS-CoV-2 and coronaviruses. Libraries were prepared by immunoSEQ multiplex PCR; TCRdb keeps only in-frame clonotypes and omits some of them. The sample has about 36,000 clones, about 80% seen once. These TCRs' antigens remain unknown. Sequenced input: naive CD4+ T cells from PBMCs, cultured in vitro. The receptors derive from an adult with COVID-19. Each CDR3 is given with its conserved first and last residue. D genes are given only for firm matches. For some rows the clone size is stated as once, few or many, or as a class when expanded; others skip it.

>TRBV2|NA|TRBD1|TRBJ1-2
TGTGCCAGCCTAGCAGATCTGACAGGGGTCAACAACTATGGCTACACCTTC
CASLADLTGVNNYGYTF
>TRBV30|NA|NA|TRBJ1-1
TGTGCCTGGAGTGTAAGCGAACGGGGACGGGGAGCTTTCTTT
CAWSVSERGRGAFF
>TRBV2|once|NA|TRBJ1-3
TGTGCCAGCAGCCAACAGGTCGCTGGAAACACCATATATTTT
CASSQQVAGNTIYF
>TRBV11-2|NA|TRBD2|TRBJ2-1
TGTGCCAGCAGCCAAGACAGGACTAGCGGTGAGCAGTTCTTC
CASSQDRTSGEQFF
>TRBV6-5|few|NA|TRBJ1-2
TGTGCCAGCGGGAAAACTGGGGGGCTCTATGGCTACACCTTC
CASGKTGGLYGYTF
>TRBV2|NA|NA|TRBJ1-5
TGTGCCAGCAGTGAACTACGGCGGGGTGGAAATCAGCCCCAGCATTTT
CASSELRRGGNQPQHF
>TRBV7-9|NA|NA|TRBJ2-3
TGTGCCAGCAGCTTCGATATAGAACAGAATACGCAGTATTTT
CASSFDIEQNTQYF
>TRBV5-4|NA|NA|TRBJ2-5
TGTGCCAGCAGCTTCTCGGCCGAACGGGAAGAGACCCAGTACTTC
CASSFSAEREETQYF
>TRBV11-1|NA|TRBD1|TRBJ2-2
TGTGCCAGCAGCGGACAGGGGGGCGGGGAGCTGTTTTTT
CASSGQGGGELFF
>TRBV10-3|NA|TRBD1|TRBJ1-2
TGTGCCATCGCCCAGGGGGCAAACTATGGCTACACCTTC
CAIAQGANYGYTF
>TRBV7-8|once|NA|TRBJ2-2
TGTGCCAGCAGCTTAGGGGGGGCCCCTCGGACCGGGGAGCTGTTTTTT
CASSLGGAPRTGELFF
>TRBV7-9|NA|NA|TRBJ2-2
TGTGCCAGCAGCGGGAGACAGAACACCGGGGAGCTGTTTTTT
CASSGRQNTGELFF
>TRBV9|NA|TRBD1|TRBJ1-2
TGTGCCAGCAGCGCCGGGACAGGGATTAACTATGGCTACACCTTC
CASSAGTGINYGYTF
>TRBV5-1|NA|TRBD1|TRBJ1-3
TGCGCCAGCAGCTTTATAACAGGGGAAGACACCATATATTTT
CASSFITGEDTIYF
>TRBV3-1/TRBV3-2|NA|NA|TRBJ1-5
TGTGCCAGCAGCCAAACAAGGGGAGATCAGCCCCAGCATTTT
CASSQTRGDQPQHF
>TRBV20-1|NA|NA|TRBJ2-1
TGCAGTGCGGAACAGGGCAGGAGGCAGTTCTTC
CSAEQGRRQFF
>TRBV14|NA|NA|TRBJ2-3
TGTGCCAGCAGCCAGCAGGCCCTCGGAGATACGCAGTATTTT
CASSQQALGDTQYF
>TRBV15|NA|NA|TRBJ1-4
TGTGCCACCAGCAGAGAGGGCAGGAATAATGAAAAACTGTTTTTT
CATSREGRNNEKLFF
>TRBV5-4|NA|TRBD2|TRBJ2-1
TGTGCCAGCAATATCGGCGGGAGCTCCTACAATGAGCAGTTCTTC
CASNIGGSSYNEQFF
>TRBV6-6|NA|TRBD1|TRBJ2-7
TGTGCCAGCAGTTACCGGGACAGGGATTCCGAGCAGTACTTC
CASSYRDRDSEQYF
>TRBV10-2|few|NA|TRBJ2-7
TGCGCCAGCAGTGCCGCGGACCTCTACGAGCAGTACTTC
CASSAADLYEQYF
>TRBV5-4|NA|NA|TRBJ1-2
TGTGCCAGCAGCTTGGGAGGGTCCTCGGCCTCTGGCTACACCTTC
CASSLGGSSASGYTF
>TRBV3-1/TRBV3-2|few|NA|TRBJ1-1
TGTGCCAGCAGCCACATAGGATTGAACACTGAAGCTTTCTTT
CASSHIGLNTEAFF
>TRBV24-1|NA|NA|TRBJ2-7
TGTGCCACCAGTGACTCCCGGAGCGGCTACGAGCAGTACTTC
CATSDSRSGYEQYF
>TRBV18|NA|TRBD1|TRBJ2-6
TGTGCCAGCTCACGGCAGGGGGCCTCTGGGGCCAACGTCCTGACTTTC
CASSRQGASGANVLTF
>TRBV24-1|few|NA|TRBJ2-3
TGTGCCACCAGTGATTTAGGGACCGACACAGATACGCAGTATTTT
CATSDLGTDTDTQYF
>TRBV18|NA|TRBD1|TRBJ2-1
TGTGCCAGCTCACCCCAGGGGGTCTTTCGGGATGAGCAGTTCTTC
CASSPQGVFRDEQFF
>TRBV7-9|few|NA|TRBJ2-2
TGTGCCAGCTTACAGGGCACCGGGGAGCTGTTTTTT
CASLQGTGELFF
>TRBV28|NA|NA|TRBJ2-5
TGTGCCAGCAGACCCTCCTTTCGGGACTCAGAGACCCAGTACTTC
CASRPSFRDSETQYF
>TRBV12-3/TRBV12-4|NA|NA|TRBJ1-4
TGTGCCAGCAGTTTAGGCGGCCCCGAAAAACTGTTTTTT
CASSLGGPEKLFF
>TRBV13|NA|NA|TRBJ1-1
TGTGCCAGCAGCTATACAGTGAACACTGAAGCTTTCTTT
CASSYTVNTEAFF
>TRBV5-4|NA|TRBD1|TRBJ2-3
TGTGCCAGCAGCCCTCTTGGCCAGGGGGCTAATCGAGATACGCAGTATTTT
CASSPLGQGANRDTQYF
>TRBV3-1/TRBV3-2|NA|NA|TRBJ1-1
TGTGCTAGTGGGGGAAGGAACACTGAAGCTTTCTTT
CASGGRNTEAFF
>TRBV28|NA|TRBD2|TRBJ2-2
TGTGCCAGCACCGGACTAGCGGGAGGGCCTTTCACCGGGGAGCTGTTTTTT
CASTGLAGGPFTGELFF
>TRBV6-1|few|TRBD1|TRBJ1-3
TGTGCCAGCAGTGAGGTGGGACAGCCATACTCTGGAAACACCATATATTTT
CASSEVGQPYSGNTIYF